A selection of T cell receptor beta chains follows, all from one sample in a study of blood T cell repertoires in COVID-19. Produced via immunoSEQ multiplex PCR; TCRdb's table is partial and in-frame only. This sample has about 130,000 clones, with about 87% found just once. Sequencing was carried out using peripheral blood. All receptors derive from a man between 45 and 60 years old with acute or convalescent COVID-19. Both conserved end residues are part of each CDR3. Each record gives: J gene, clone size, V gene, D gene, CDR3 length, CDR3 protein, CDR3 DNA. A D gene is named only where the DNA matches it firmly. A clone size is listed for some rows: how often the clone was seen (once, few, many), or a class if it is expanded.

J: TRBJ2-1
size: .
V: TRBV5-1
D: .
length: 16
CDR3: CASSLGGTPVGNEQFF
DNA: TGCGCCAGCAGCTTGGGGGGGACACCGGTGGGCAATGAGCAGTTCTTC

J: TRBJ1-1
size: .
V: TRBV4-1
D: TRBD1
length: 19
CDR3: CASSQGKGQGAIVDTEAFF
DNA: TGCGCCAGCAGCCAAGGAAAAGGGCAGGGGGCGATTGTGGACACTGAAGCTTTCTTT

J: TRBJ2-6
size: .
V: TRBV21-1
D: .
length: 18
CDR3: CASSGRGQFPPGANVLTF
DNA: TGTGCCAGCAGCGGGCGAGGACAGTTCCCTCCTGGGGCCAACGTCCTGACTTTC

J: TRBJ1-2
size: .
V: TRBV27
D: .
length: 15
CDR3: CASRSSGSPNYGYTF
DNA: TGTGCCAGCAGAAGCTCAGGAAGCCCTAACTATGGCTACACCTTC

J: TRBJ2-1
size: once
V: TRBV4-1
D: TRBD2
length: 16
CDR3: CASSQEETSGRARQFF
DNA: TGCGCCAGCAGCCAAGAGGAGACTAGCGGGAGGGCCCGACAGTTCTTC

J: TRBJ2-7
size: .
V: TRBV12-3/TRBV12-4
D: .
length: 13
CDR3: CASRGRGDYEQYF
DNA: TGTGCCAGCAGGGGGAGGGGGGACTACGAGCAGTACTTC

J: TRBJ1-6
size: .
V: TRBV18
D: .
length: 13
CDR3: CASSSVNNSPLHF
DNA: TGTGCCAGCTCATCGGTTAATAATTCACCCCTCCACTTT

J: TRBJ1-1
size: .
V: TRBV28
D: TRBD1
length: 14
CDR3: CASSLWTGRTEAFF
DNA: TGTGCCAGCAGTCTCTGGACAGGGCGTACTGAAGCTTTCTTT

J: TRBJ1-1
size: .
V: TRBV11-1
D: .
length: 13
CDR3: CASSLQGRGMAFF
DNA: TGTGCCAGCAGCTTACAGGGCCGGGGGATGGCTTTCTTT

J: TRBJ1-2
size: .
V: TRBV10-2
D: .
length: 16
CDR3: CASSDVSLRSNYGYTF
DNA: TGCGCCAGCAGTGATGTCAGCCTGAGGAGTAACTATGGCTACACCTTC

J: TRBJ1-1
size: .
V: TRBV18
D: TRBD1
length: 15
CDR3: CASSLGQGGNTEAFF
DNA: TGTGCCAGCTCACTCGGACAGGGCGGGAACACTGAAGCTTTCTTT

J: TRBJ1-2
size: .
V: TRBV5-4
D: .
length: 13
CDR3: CASSTSRVLGYTF
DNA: TGTGCCAGCAGCACGTCCAGGGTCCTAGGATACACCTTC

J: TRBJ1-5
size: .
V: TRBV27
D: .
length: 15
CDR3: CASSLTRTGNQPQHF
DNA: TGTGCCAGCAGTTTAACCCGGACAGGCAATCAGCCCCAGCATTTT

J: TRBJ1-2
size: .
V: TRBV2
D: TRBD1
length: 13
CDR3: CASRGQGLFGYTF
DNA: TGTGCCAGCAGAGGACAGGGATTGTTTGGCTACACCTTC

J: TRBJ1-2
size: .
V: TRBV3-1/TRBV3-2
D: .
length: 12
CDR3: CASSQTGYGYTF
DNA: TGTGCCAGCAGCCAAACAGGGTATGGCTACACCTTC

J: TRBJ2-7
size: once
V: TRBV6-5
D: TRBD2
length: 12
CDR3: CASSTSGYEQYF
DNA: TGTGCCAGCTCGACTAGCGGGTACGAGCAGTACTTC

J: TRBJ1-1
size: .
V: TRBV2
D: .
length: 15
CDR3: CASSEAPRGNTEAFF
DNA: TGTGCCAGCAGTGAAGCCCCGCGGGGGAACACTGAAGCTTTCTTT

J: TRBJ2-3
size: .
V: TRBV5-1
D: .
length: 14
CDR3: CASSVGTFTDTQYF
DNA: TGCGCCAGCAGCGTCGGGACTTTCACAGATACGCAGTATTTT

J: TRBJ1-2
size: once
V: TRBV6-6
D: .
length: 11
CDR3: CASEQGYGYTF
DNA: TGTGCATCCGAACAGGGCTATGGCTACACCTTC

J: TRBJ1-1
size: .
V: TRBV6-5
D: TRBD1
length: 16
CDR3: CASSYGVGTGYTEAFF
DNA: TGTGCCAGCAGTTACGGAGTAGGGACAGGGTACACTGAAGCTTTCTTT

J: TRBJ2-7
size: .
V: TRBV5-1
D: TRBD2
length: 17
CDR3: CASSLEARLAGSYEQYF
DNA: TGCGCCAGCAGCTTGGAGGCCCGACTAGCGGGAAGTTACGAGCAGTACTTC

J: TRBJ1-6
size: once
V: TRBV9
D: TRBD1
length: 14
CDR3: CASSVTGDNSPLHF
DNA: TGTGCCAGCAGCGTGACAGGGGATAATTCACCCCTCCACTTT

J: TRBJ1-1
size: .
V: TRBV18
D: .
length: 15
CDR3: CASSLAGRGDTEAFF
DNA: TGTGCCAGCTCCCTCGCGGGGCGAGGGGACACTGAAGCTTTCTTT

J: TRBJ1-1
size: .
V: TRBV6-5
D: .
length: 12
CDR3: CASTSTGTEAFF
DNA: TGTGCCAGCACTTCCACCGGGACTGAAGCTTTCTTT

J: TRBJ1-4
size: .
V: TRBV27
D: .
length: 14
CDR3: CASKAHGGSEKLFF
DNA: TGTGCCAGCAAAGCCCACGGGGGGTCTGAAAAACTGTTTTTT

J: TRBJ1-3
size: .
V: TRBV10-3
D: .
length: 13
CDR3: CAISGTQGDTIYF
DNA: TGTGCCATCAGCGGGACTCAAGGCGACACCATATATTTT

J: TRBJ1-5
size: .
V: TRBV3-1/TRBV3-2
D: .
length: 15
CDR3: CASSPYQLFGQPQHF
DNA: TGTGCCAGCAGCCCCTACCAACTTTTTGGTCAGCCCCAGCATTTT

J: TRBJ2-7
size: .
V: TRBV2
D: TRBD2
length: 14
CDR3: CAGITSGAGGEQYF
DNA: TGTGCCGGGATAACTTCAGGGGCGGGAGGCGAGCAGTACTTC

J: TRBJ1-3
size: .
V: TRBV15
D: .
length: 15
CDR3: CATSDPRASGNTIYF
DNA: TGTGCCACCAGTGATCCGCGGGCCTCTGGAAACACCATATATTTT

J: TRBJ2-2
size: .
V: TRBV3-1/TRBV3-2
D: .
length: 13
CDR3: CASSPFNTGELFF
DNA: TGTGCCAGCAGCCCATTTAACACCGGGGAGCTGTTTTTT

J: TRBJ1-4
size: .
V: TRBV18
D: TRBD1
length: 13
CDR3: CASSPGTDEKLFF
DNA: TGTGCCAGCTCACCCGGGACAGATGAAAAACTGTTTTTT

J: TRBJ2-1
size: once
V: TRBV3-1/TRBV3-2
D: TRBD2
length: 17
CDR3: CASSQGEGGSSYNEQFF
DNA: TGTGCCAGCAGCCAAGGTGAGGGAGGGAGCTCCTACAATGAGCAGTTCTTC

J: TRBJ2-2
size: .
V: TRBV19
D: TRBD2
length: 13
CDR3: CASRTSGTGELFF
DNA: TGTGCCAGTAGGACTAGCGGAACCGGGGAGCTGTTTTTT

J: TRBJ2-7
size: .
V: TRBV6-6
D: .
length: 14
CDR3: CAGQGGSLAYEQYF
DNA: TGTGCCGGACAAGGGGGATCCTTGGCCTACGAGCAGTACTTC

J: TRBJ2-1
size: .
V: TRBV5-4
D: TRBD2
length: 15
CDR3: CASSPLGEGNLEQFF
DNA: TGTGCCAGCAGCCCATTAGGGGAGGGGAATCTTGAGCAGTTCTTC

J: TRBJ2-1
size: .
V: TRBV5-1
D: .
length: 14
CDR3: CASSLEGTRNEQFF
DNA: TGCGCCAGCAGCTTGGAAGGGACTCGAAATGAGCAGTTCTTC

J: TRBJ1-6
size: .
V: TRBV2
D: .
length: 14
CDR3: CASLPTTQGISLHF
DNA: TGTGCCAGCTTACCAACTACACAGGGAATCTCCCTCCACTTT

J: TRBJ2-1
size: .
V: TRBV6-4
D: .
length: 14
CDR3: CASSHGGSYNEQFF
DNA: TGTGCCAGCAGCCACGGGGGATCCTACAATGAGCAGTTCTTC

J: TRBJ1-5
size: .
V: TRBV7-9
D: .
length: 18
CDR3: CASSPQRSREDSNQPQHF
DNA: TGTGCCAGCAGCCCGCAAAGGTCCAGGGAGGATAGCAATCAGCCCCAGCATTTT

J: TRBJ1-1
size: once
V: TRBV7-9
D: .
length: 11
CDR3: CASSRGPLAFF
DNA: TGTGCCAGCAGCCGCGGGCCATTAGCTTTCTTT

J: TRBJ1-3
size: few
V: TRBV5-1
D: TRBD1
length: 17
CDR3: CASSFGGQSFSGNTIYF
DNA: TGCGCCAGCAGCTTTGGGGGACAGAGTTTCTCTGGAAACACCATATATTTT

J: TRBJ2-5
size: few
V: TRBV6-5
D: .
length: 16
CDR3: CASSYSPTPPGETQYF
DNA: TGTGCCAGCAGTTACTCGCCGACCCCGCCGGGGGAGACCCAGTACTTC

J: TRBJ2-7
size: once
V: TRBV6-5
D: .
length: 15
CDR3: CASSNRPERHYEQYF
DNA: TGTGCCAGCAGTAATCGACCCGAACGACACTACGAGCAGTACTTC

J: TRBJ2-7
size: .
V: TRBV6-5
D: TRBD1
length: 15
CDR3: CASSYDRTGSYEQYF
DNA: TGTGCCAGCAGTTACGATCGGACAGGATCCTACGAGCAGTACTTC

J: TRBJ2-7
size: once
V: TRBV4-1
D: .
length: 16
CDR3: CASSQADGGRSYEQYF
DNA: TGCGCCAGCAGCCAGGCAGATGGGGGCCGCTCCTACGAGCAGTACTTC

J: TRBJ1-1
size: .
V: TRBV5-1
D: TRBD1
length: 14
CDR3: CASSNQGVGTEAFF
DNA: TGCGCCAGCAGCAACCAGGGGGTCGGCACTGAAGCTTTCTTT

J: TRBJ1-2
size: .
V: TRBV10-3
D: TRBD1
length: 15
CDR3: CAISLGTGTNYGYTF
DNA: TGTGCCATCAGCCTCGGGACAGGGACTAACTATGGCTACACCTTC

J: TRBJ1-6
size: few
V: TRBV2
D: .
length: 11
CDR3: CASTYNSPLHF
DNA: TGTGCCAGCACGTATAATTCACCCCTCCACTTT

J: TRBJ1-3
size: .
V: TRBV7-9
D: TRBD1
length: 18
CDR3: CASSPGTGLISSGNTIYF
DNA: TGTGCCAGCAGCCCCGGGACAGGGTTAATCAGCTCTGGAAACACCATATATTTT

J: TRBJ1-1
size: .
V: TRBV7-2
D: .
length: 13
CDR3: CASSLGIDTEAFF
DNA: TGTGCCAGCAGCTTAGGTATAGACACTGAAGCTTTCTTT

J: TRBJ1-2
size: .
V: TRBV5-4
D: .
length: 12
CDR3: CASTSGFYGYTF
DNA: TGTGCCAGCACCTCGGGGTTCTATGGCTACACCTTC

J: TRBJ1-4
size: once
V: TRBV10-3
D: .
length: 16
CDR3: CAISQDSPTTNEKLFF
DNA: TGTGCCATCTCCCAGGACTCCCCTACAACTAATGAAAAACTGTTTTTT

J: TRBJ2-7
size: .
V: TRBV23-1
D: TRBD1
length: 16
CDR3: CASSLGQGAASYEQYF
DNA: TGCGCCAGCAGTCTGGGTCAGGGGGCAGCGTCCTACGAGCAGTACTTC

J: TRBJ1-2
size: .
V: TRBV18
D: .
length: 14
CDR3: CASSQSTGSGGYTF
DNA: TGTGCCAGCTCACAATCGACAGGTTCTGGTGGCTACACCTTC

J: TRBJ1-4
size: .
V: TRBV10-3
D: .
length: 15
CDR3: CAISESPGNNEKLFF
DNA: TGTGCCATCAGTGAGTCGCCAGGAAATAATGAAAAACTGTTTTTT

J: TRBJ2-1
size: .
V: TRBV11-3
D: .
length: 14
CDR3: CASSVRGEQNEQFF
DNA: TGTGCCAGCAGCGTCAGGGGGGAGCAGAATGAGCAGTTCTTC

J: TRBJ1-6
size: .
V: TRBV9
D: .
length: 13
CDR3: CASSVEERAPLHF
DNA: TGTGCCAGCAGCGTAGAGGAACGGGCACCCCTCCACTTT

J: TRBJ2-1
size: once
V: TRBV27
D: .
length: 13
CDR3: CASSPNRDPVKFF
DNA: TGTGCCAGCAGTCCTAACAGGGATCCTGTAAAGTTCTTC

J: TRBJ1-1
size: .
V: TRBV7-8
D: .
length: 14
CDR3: CASSPTRRTAEAFF
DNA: TGTGCCAGCAGCCCCACCCGCCGGACAGCCGAAGCTTTCTTT

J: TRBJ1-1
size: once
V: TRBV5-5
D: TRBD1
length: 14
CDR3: CASNPDRGLTEAFF
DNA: TGTGCCAGCAATCCCGACAGGGGGCTCACTGAAGCTTTCTTT